These 2 T cell receptor beta chains originate from one sample sequenced in a study of T cell repertoires in cytomegalovirus infection. TCRdb analysed the reads with MiXCR anew, one entry per CDR3 protein. The sample records 40,000 to 60,000 distinct CDR3 sequences, around 23% being singletons. No antigen has been identified for these receptors. Source: CD8+ T cells from cultured PBMCs, taken from culture after CMV antigen stimulation. The receptors stem from a human donor in good health (CMV status not recorded). Some clones in this sample may be carry-over from other donors' samples.

Only a few counts were recorded for this clonotype. V is TRBV6-1 and J is TRBJ2-7; D perhaps matches TRBD2 (6 bases). V was clipped by 6 bases and J by 2 bases, with 14 bases between them. In germline, CDR1 is MNHNS, CDR2 SASEGT. This CDR3 is 14 amino acids long. CDR3 sequence (DNA): TGTGCCAGCAGCCACACGACGGGAGCCTACGAGCAGTACTTC. As protein: CASSHTTGAYEQYF.

There are a few counts of this clonotype. V and J are TRBV4-3 and TRBJ2-5; maybe TRBD2 (6 bases). The CDR3 loop spans 13 amino acids. The germline V and J ends were trimmed by 3 bases and 4 bases, with 9 bases remaining between them. The germline V gene encodes CDR1 LGHNA and CDR2 YSLEER. The CDR3: CASSQEGGETQYF. The CDR3 nucleotides are TGCGCCAGCAGCCAGGAGGGAGGAGAGACCCAGTACTTC.